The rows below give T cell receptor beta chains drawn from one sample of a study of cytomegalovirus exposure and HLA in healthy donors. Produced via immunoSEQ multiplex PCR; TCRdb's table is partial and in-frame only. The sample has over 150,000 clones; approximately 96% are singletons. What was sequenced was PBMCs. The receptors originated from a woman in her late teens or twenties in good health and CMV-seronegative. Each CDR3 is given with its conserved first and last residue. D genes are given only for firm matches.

CASSFSSSYEQYF	TRBV5-1	NA
CASSIPNRNSPLHF	TRBV19	NA
CASSDRGARVYGYTF	TRBV6-1	TRBD1
CAWSGGLNTGELFF	TRBV30	NA
CASSLRGRYEQYF	TRBV5-6	NA
CASSHGQGHTGELFF	TRBV4-1	TRBD1
CASSTSYRAGNTIYF	TRBV19	NA
CASSYSILVRETQYF	TRBV6-5	NA
CASSYSRNTGELFF	TRBV6-5	NA
CASSLTSGGGFNEQFF	TRBV7-8	TRBD2